Shown below are 22 T cell receptor beta chains from a single sample sequenced in a study of blood T cell repertoires in COVID-19. The table came from immunoSEQ multiplex PCR; TCRdb's copy has only in-frame clones and leaves some out. The sample consists of roughly 500,000 clones, 88% of them appearing once. Material for sequencing was PBMCs or T cells enriched from blood (not recorded which). The receptor source for this set is a woman in her thirties or forties who had recovered from COVID-19.

The rearrangement links TRBV19 to TRBJ1-1; TRBD1 is a possible D gene (6 bases). Germline CDR1 and CDR2: LNHDA and SQIVND (reference sequence). The CDR3 is made up of 16 amino acids. V was trimmed by 0 bases and J by 4 bases, leaving 15 bases between them. For the CDR3, the DNA is TGTGCCAGTAGTATAGACCCCACAGGGACCAGCACTGAAGCTTTCTTT. Its protein product is CASSIDPTGTSTEAFF.

V is TRBV20-1 and J is TRBJ2-3, with 10 bases matching TRBD2. There are 15 residues in the CDR3. Trimming removed 3 bases from V and 5 bases from J; junction bases left unmatched: 8. The V gene's germline CDR1 is DFQATT and CDR2 SNEGSKA (reference sequence). The chain's CDR3 is CSASPLAGVGDTQYF. CDR3 in DNA: TGCAGTGCTAGTCCCCTAGCGGGAGTAGGAGATACGCAGTATTTT.

The V gene is TRBV4-1, the J gene TRBJ1-2; 9 bases align to TRBD1. Germline trimming cut 0 bases from V and 8 bases from J; bases unmatched to any gene: 7. This CDR3 is built from 15 residues. Germline CDR1 reads MGHRA; CDR2 reads YSYEKL. This CDR3 reads CASSQEGQGFRGYTF. Written as DNA, the CDR3 is TGCGCCAGCAGCCAAGAGGGACAGGGTTTTAGGGGCTACACCTTC.

This chain links TRBV24-1 with TRBJ2-5; D may be TRBD1 (5 bases). From germline, CDR1 is KGHDR and CDR2 SFDVKD. The CDR3 has 16 amino acids. V was pared by 4 bases and J by 0 bases, with 14 bases between. The CDR3 DNA sequence: TGTGCCACCAGTGAACCCCGACAGCCAAACCAAGAGACCCAGTACTTC. This codes for CATSEPRQPNQETQYF.

The chain links TRBV5-1 to TRBJ1-2; the match to TRBD1 covers 11 bases. There are 14 residues in the CDR3. V gave up 9 bases and J gave up 4 bases; unmatched junction bases: 8. Germline-derived CDR1 and CDR2 are SGHRS and YFSETQ. Here the CDR3 reads CATHTGTGGYGYTF. CDR3 nucleotide sequence: TGCGCCACCCACACCGGGACAGGGGGCTATGGCTACACCTTC.

CDR3 in amino acids: CASSDSTVYGYTF. The CDR3 DNA reads as TGTGCCAGCAGTGACTCCACAGTCTATGGCTACACCTTC. The V gene is TRBV6-4, the J gene TRBJ1-2; D is undetermined. The CDR3 has 13 amino acids. Germline V gene data show CDR1 as MRHNA and CDR2 as SNTAGT. Deletions cut 0 bases from V and 4 bases from J, with 6 bases between.

This clone was observed a handful of times. The chain carries TRBV30 and TRBJ1-5; the D gene is possibly TRBD1 (5 bases). The germline V and J ends were trimmed by 3 bases and 13 bases, with 19 bases remaining between them. The CDR3 spans 13 residues. The V gene's germline CDR1 is GTSNPN and CDR2 SVGIG (reference sequence). The CDR3 is CAWRIVGDAPQHF. The DNA for the CDR3 is TGTGCCTGGAGGATTGTAGGGGATGCTCCTCAGCATTTT.

This clone turned up a few times. This chain connects TRBV11-2 to TRBJ1-2, with 8 bases identical to TRBD1. In germline, CDR1 is SGHAT, CDR2 FQNNGV. The junction had 5 bases not matched to a gene; V was cut back by 4 bases and J by 7 bases. The CDR3 consists of 13 residues. The DNA for the CDR3 is TGTGCCAGCAGCTCAGGGGGCGAGGGTGGCTACACCTTC. It yields the protein CASSSGGEGGYTF.

This clone occurred once. The chain joins TRBV5-4 to TRBJ1-2; 8 nucleotides align to TRBD1. Germline CDR1 reads SGHNT; CDR2 reads YYREEE (reference sequence). This CDR3 comprises 15 residues. The V gene end was trimmed by 4 bases and the J gene end by 3 bases; junction bases not matched to a gene: 8. This CDR3 is CASSGPDRADYGYTF. In DNA form, the CDR3 reads TGTGCCAGCAGCGGACCGGACAGGGCGGACTATGGCTACACCTTC.

The rearrangement uses TRBV25-1 and TRBJ2-1; 9 bases match TRBD2. The CDR3 spans 15 residues. Germline CDR1 is MGHDK and CDR2 is SYGVNS. V shed 5 bases, J shed 8 bases, and the junction held 10 bases outside the gene matches. The CDR3 loop is CASSSFSGSKDEQFF. The CDR3 DNA reads TGTGCCAGCAGTTCCTTTAGCGGGAGTAAAGATGAGCAGTTCTTC.

The J gene is TRBJ2-3, the V gene TRBV20-1, with 8 bases lining up with TRBD2. Germline V gene sequence: CDR1 DFQATT, CDR2 SNEGSKA (reference sequence). The CDR3 is 15 amino acids. V trimming: 3 bases; J trimming: 2 bases; junction bases outside the gene matches: 7. The CDR3 is CSASRTSSATDTQYF. The CDR3 DNA sequence: TGCAGTGCTAGTCGGACTAGCTCCGCCACAGATACGCAGTATTTT.

The CDR3 is CASSQEGRGDSPLHF. For the CDR3, the DNA is TGTGCCAGCAGCCAAGAAGGCAGGGGGGATTCACCCCTCCACTTT. The rearrangement joins TRBV4-2 to TRBJ1-6; the match to TRBD1 covers 7 bases. Trimming took 0 bases from V and 8 from J; bases not matched to a gene: 4. CDR3 length: 15 amino acids. CDR1 is LGHNA, CDR2 YNFKEQ, per germline.

A remark on this clone: Other nucleotide sequences from this sample produce the same CDR3. The chain recombines TRBV7-2 with TRBJ2-1, with TRBD2 identical over 12 bases. The CDR3 is 15 residues long. Germline V gene lookup returns CDR1 SGHTA and CDR2 FQGNSA. Germline trimming cut 5 bases from V and 6 bases from J; bases unmatched to any gene: 5. The CDR3 reads CASSPSGRAGNEQFF. In DNA form, the CDR3 reads TGTGCCAGCAGCCCTAGCGGGAGGGCCGGCAATGAGCAGTTCTTC. Full variable domain (remainder filled in from reference TRBV7-2 and TRBJ2-1): GAGVSQSPSNKVTEKGKDVELRCDPISGHTALYWYRQSLGQGLEFLIYFQGNSAPDKSGLPSDRFSAERTGGSVSTLTIQRTQQEDSAVYLCASSPSGRAGNEQFFGPGTRLTVL.

The rearrangement uses TRBV30 and TRBJ1-5; D may be TRBD1 (6 bases). The germline V and J ends were trimmed by 4 bases and 2 bases, with 9 bases remaining between them. Germline V lookup: CDR1 GTSNPN, CDR2 SVGIG (reference sequence). The CDR3 totals 13 residues. CDR3 amino acids: CAWKGDGNQPQHF. The CDR3 DNA sequence: TGTGCCTGGAAGGGGGATGGCAATCAGCCCCAGCATTTT.

The CDR3 DNA reads as TGTGCCAGCAGTCAGACATCGACGCGTAACTATGGCTACACCTTC. Translating it yields CASSQTSTRNYGYTF. J is TRBJ1-2 and V is TRBV28; no clear D. From germline, CDR1 is MDHEN and CDR2 SYDVKM. CDR3 length: 15 residues. V shed 5 bases and J shed 1 base, with 14 bases lying between them.

This clone has a single count. J is TRBJ1-2 and V is TRBV11-2; D gene uncertain. The CDR3 length is 13 residues. The V gene's germline CDR1 is SGHAT and CDR2 FQNNGV. The V end lost 6 bases, the J end lost 2 bases, and 10 bases lay between the germline ends. The CDR3 here is CASRPDTNYGYTF. As DNA, the CDR3 is TGTGCCAGCAGACCTGACACGAACTATGGCTACACCTTC. The full variable domain, its missing parts supplied by reference TRBV11-2 and TRBJ1-2, is EAGVAQSPRYKIIEKRQSVAFWCNPISGHATLYWYQQILGQGPKLLIQFQNNGVVDDSQLPKDRFSAERLKGVDSTLKIQPAKLEDSAVYLCASRPDTNYGYTFGSGTRLTVV.

The chain couples TRBV25-1 to TRBJ2-7; 10 bases agree with TRBD1. The germline V gene encodes CDR1 MGHDK and CDR2 SYGVNS. The V gene end was trimmed by 0 bases and the J gene end by 5 bases; junction bases not matched to a gene: 1. The CDR3 spans 14 residues. CDR3 loop: CASSEYGQGDEQYF. The DNA for the CDR3 is TGTGCCAGCAGTGAATATGGACAGGGGGACGAGCAGTACTTC.

Remarks on this clone: One end of the junction does not line up with germline, which may come from a read error. The chain is built from TRBV10-3 and TRBJ1-2; D unresolved. CDR1 and CDR2 (germline): ENHRY, SYGVKD. The CDR3 length is 16 residues. DNA for the CDR3: TGTGCCATCAGTGAGGCTCCCTTAAATCCTTTTAAGGAGGGTGCCTTC. This sequence encodes CAISEAPLNPFKEGAF.

The chain carries TRBV7-8 and TRBJ2-3; 11 nucleotides align to TRBD2. CDR3 length: 17 amino acids. Germline V gene lookup returns CDR1 SGHVS and CDR2 FQNEAQ. V was pared by 3 bases and J by 1 base, with 6 bases of the junction left unmatched. DNA for the CDR3: TGTGCCAGCAGCTTTAGCGGGAGGGGGAGGGGCACAGATACGCAGTATTTT. Its protein is CASSFSGRGRGTDTQYF.

The chain couples TRBV28 to TRBJ1-2; the match to TRBD1 covers 10 bases. The germline gives CDR1 MDHEN, CDR2 SYDVKM. The trim removed 5 bases at V and 5 bases at J, leaving 11 bases unmatched. This CDR3 is 16 amino acids long. This CDR3 reads CASSPPRRTGGYGYTF. CDR3 nucleotide sequence: TGTGCCAGCAGTCCTCCCCGCCGGACAGGGGGGTATGGCTACACCTTC.

The genes are TRBV9 and TRBJ1-5; no clear D. Trimming took off 0 bases at V and 6 bases at J, with 13 bases between the two ends. CDR1 and CDR2 (germline): SGDLS, YYNGEE. The CDR3 sequence is 15 residues long. For the CDR3, the DNA is TGTGCCAGCAGCGTAGAAACGGGGTTCGGTCAGCCCCAGCATTTT. Its translation is CASSVETGFGQPQHF.

This clone was observed once. The CDR3 DNA reads as TGTGCCAGTAGTATTAACTACGAGCAGTACTTC. Its translation: CASSINYEQYF. This rearrangement joins TRBV19 to TRBJ2-7; D gene unclear. Germline V gives CDR1 LNHDA, CDR2 SQIVND (reference sequence). CDR3 size: 11 residues. V lost 3 bases and J 3 bases, leaving 3 bases between the germline ends.